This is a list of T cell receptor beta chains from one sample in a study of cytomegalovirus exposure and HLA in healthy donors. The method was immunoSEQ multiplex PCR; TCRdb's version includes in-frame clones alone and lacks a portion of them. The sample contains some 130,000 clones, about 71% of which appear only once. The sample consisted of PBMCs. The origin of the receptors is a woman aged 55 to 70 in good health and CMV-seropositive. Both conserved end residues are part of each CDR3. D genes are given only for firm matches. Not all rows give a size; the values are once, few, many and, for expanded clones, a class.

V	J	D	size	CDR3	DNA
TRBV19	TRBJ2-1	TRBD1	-	CASSSVTGGLGNNEQFF	TGTGCCAGTAGTTCAGTGACAGGGGGCTTGGGTAACAATGAGCAGTTCTTC
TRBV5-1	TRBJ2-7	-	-	CASSLLDSYEQYF	TGCGCCAGCAGCTTGTTAGACAGCTACGAGCAGTACTTC
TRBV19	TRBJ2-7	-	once	CASSIGSGEQYF	TGTGCCAGTAGTATCGGGAGCGGCGAGCAGTACTTC
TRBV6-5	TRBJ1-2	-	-	CASSYSISGVNYGYTF	TGTGCCAGCAGTTACTCGATATCAGGGGTTAACTATGGCTACACCTTC
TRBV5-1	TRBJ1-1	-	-	CASSLAGNTEAFF	TGCGCCAGCAGCTTGGCCGGGAACACTGAAGCTTTCTTT
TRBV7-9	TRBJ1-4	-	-	CSSSLDAGPIMLFF	TGTTCCAGCAGCTTAGATGCAGGTCCTATTATGCTGTTTTTT
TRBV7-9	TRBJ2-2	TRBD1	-	CASSRTGNTGELFF	TGTGCCAGCAGCCGGACAGGGAACACCGGGGAGCTGTTTTTT
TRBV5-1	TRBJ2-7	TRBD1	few	CASSFDPGQVNYEQYF	TGCGCCAGCAGCTTTGACCCCGGACAGGTTAACTACGAGCAGTACTTC
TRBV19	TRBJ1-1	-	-	CASSTPLELAGTEAFF	TGTGCCAGTAGTACGCCCCTGGAACTGGCGGGGACTGAAGCTTTCTTT
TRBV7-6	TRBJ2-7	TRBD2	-	CASSLSSGGTYEQYF	TGTGCCAGCAGCTTATCTAGCGGGGGTACCTACGAGCAGTACTTC
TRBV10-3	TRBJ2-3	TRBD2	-	CAITAGWMADTQYF	TGTGCCATCACAGCGGGGTGGATGGCAGATACGCAGTATTTT
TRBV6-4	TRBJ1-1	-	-	CASSASGSTEAFF	TGTGCCAGCAGTGCGTCCGGGAGCACTGAAGCTTTCTTT
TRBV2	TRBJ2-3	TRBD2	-	CASSDPGLAVLSTDTQYF	TGTGCCAGCAGTGACCCCGGACTAGCGGTCCTTAGCACAGATACGCAGTATTTT
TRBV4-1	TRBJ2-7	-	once	CASSQDWIPRALSYEQYF	TGCGCCAGCAGCCAAGATTGGATCCCCAGGGCCCTGTCCTACGAGCAGTACTTC
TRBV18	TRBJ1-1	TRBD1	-	CASAAGGGTEAFF	TGTGCCAGCGCCGCAGGGGGAGGCACTGAAGCTTTCTTT
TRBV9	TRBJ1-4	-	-	CASSVGGHEEKLFF	TGTGCCAGCAGCGTAGGGGGGCACGAAGAAAAACTGTTTTTT
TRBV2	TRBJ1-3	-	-	CASSEARGSSSGNTIYF	TGTGCCAGCAGTGAAGCCAGGGGTTCCTCCTCTGGAAACACCATATATTTT
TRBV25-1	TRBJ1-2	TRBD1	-	CASTGTGNYGYTF	TGTGCCAGCACCGGGACAGGGAACTATGGCTACACCTTC
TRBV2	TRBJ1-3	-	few	CASSPQSNTIYF	TGTGCCAGCAGCCCGCAGTCTAACACCATATATTTT
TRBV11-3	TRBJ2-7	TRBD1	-	CASSLPPGQGAYEQYF	TGTGCCAGCAGCTTACCTCCTGGACAGGGGGCCTACGAGCAGTACTTC
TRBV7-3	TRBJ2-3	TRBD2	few	CASSPVAGGTDTQYF	TGTGCCAGCAGCCCCGTAGCGGGGGGCACAGATACGCAGTATTTT
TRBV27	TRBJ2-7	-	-	CASSSPPYEQYF	TGTGCCAGCAGTAGTCCCCCCTACGAGCAGTACTTC
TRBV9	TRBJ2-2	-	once	CASSVVSGELFF	TGTGCCAGCAGCGTAGTCTCCGGGGAGCTGTTTTTT
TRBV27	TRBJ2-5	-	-	CASSPQWGEETQYF	TGTGCCAGCAGCCCCCAATGGGGCGAAGAGACCCAGTACTTC
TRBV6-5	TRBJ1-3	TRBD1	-	CASSYSVRGNGNTIYF	TGTGCCAGCAGTTACTCGGTCAGGGGGAATGGAAACACCATATATTTT
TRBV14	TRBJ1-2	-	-	CASSPDSNYGYTF	TGTGCCAGCAGCCCGGACAGCAACTATGGCTACACCTTC
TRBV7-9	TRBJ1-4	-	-	CASSLAAAENNEKLFF	TGTGCCAGCAGCTTAGCGGCGGCAGAAAATAATGAAAAACTGTTTTTT
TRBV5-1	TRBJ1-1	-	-	CASSPPVGGDEAFF	TGCGCCAGCAGCCCGCCGGTGGGGGGTGATGAAGCTTTCTTT
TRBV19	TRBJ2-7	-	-	CASSTRTNYEQYF	TGTGCCAGTAGTACCAGGACTAACTACGAGCAGTACTTC
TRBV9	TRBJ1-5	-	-	CASSVGGVGDQPQHF	TGTGCCAGCAGCGTAGGGGGGGTAGGGGACCAGCCCCAGCATTTT
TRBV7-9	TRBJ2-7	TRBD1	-	CSSTPGQGGYEQYF	TGTTCCAGCACGCCGGGACAGGGGGGTTACGAGCAGTACTTC
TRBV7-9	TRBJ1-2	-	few	CAAGGARVHGYTF	TGTGCCGCGGGAGGGGCACGAGTACATGGCTACACCTTC
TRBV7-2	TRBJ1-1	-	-	CASSLFGTEAFF	TGTGCCAGCAGCCTTTTCGGTACTGAAGCTTTCTTT
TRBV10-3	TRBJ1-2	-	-	CAISEQQGAYYGYTF	TGTGCCATCAGTGAACAACAGGGCGCTTACTATGGCTACACCTTC